The next 9 T cell receptor beta chains were all read from a single sample in a study of naive and memory T cell subsets. An equimolar mix of two oligonucleotides served as the beta constant-region primer for TRBC1 and TRBC2. Nested alpha and beta constant-region primers with the SP2 primer drove four PCR rounds on ligated cDNA. TCRdb reprocessed the UMI-ligation and nested PCR reads with MiXCR, giving one entry per CDR3 protein. The sample lists over 130,000 distinct CDR3 sequences, 15% to 25% occurring once. Study results and limitations: Naive repertoires, especially CD8, held a few larger clonotypes, possibly memory cells re-expressing CD45RA.

Antigens of these TCRs are unknown. The sequenced sample consisted of naive CD8+ T cells from blood. The receptors stem from a human donor in good health.

The V call is TRBV7-9, the J call TRBJ1-1; D gene uncertain. V shed 2 bases and J shed 7 bases, with 8 bases lying between them. The germline CDR1 and CDR2 sequences are SEHNR and FQNEAQ (reference sequence). CDR3 length equals 12 residues. Here the CDR3 reads CASSLSALEAFF. CDR3 in DNA: TGTGCCAGCAGCTTATCGGCCCTTGAAGCTTTCTTT.

This chain's CDR3 is CASSPTGLAGHYEQYF. DNA for the CDR3: TGTGCCAGCAGCCCTACGGGACTAGCGGGGCACTACGAGCAGTACTTC. The chain uses TRBV7-9 and TRBJ2-7, with TRBD2 matching over 13 bases. The germline V gene encodes CDR1 SEHNR and CDR2 FQNEAQ (reference sequence). Germline trimming cut 5 bases from V and 3 bases from J; bases unmatched to any gene: 7. This CDR3 has 16 amino acids.

This clonotype was seen a few times. V gene TRBV30 combines with J gene TRBJ2-7; 12 nucleotides line up with TRBD1. This CDR3 is 13 amino acids long. The germline V gene encodes CDR1 GTSNPN and CDR2 SVGIG (reference sequence). Trimming at V came to 5 bases and at J to 7 bases, leaving 6 bases not matched to a gene. CDR3: CAWAGTGGVEQYF. CDR3 bases: TGTGCCTGGGCCGGGACAGGGGGCGTTGAGCAGTACTTC.

This clonotype was found a few times. V is TRBV27 and J is TRBJ2-6, with D uncertain. V lost 3 bases to trimming and J lost 1 base, with 13 bases between them. Germline V gene lookup returns CDR1 MNHEY and CDR2 SMNVEV (reference sequence). The CDR3 is 17 residues long. CDR3 in DNA: TGTGCCAGCAGTTTTGGCCAATTGGAATCTGGGGCCAACGTCCTGACTTTC. It encodes CASSFGQLESGANVLTF.

This clonotype was picked up a small number of times. V is TRBV18 and J is TRBJ2-7; unclear D gene. The CDR3 runs 13 residues. The germline CDR1 and CDR2 sequences are KGHSH and LQKENI. The V end was cut by 2 bases, the J end by 0 bases, with 5 bases between. CDR3 protein: CASSPGVSYEQYF. As DNA, the CDR3 is TGTGCCAGCTCACCAGGGGTCTCCTACGAGCAGTACTTC. Supplemented by reference TRBV18 and TRBJ2-7, the full variable domain reads NAGVMQNPRHLVRRRGQEARLRCSPMKGHSHVYWYRQLPEEGLKFMVYLQKENIIDESGMPKERFSAEFPKEGPSILRIQQVVRGDSAAYFCASSPGVSYEQYFGPGTRLTVT.

The table lists this clonotype with many counts. The chain couples TRBV10-2 to TRBJ1-6; 10 nucleotides agree with TRBD1. CDR1 is WSHSY and CDR2 is SAAADI in the germline V gene. After removal of 5 bases from V and 5 bases from J, the junction contained 3 bases not matched to a gene. CDR3 size: 15 residues. CDR3 coding DNA: TGCGCCAGCAGTTGGACAGGGGGGCATAATTCACCCCTCCACTTT. It encodes CASSWTGGHNSPLHF.

The chain links TRBV20-1 to TRBJ2-7; D unclear. The V gene lost 3 bases and the J gene lost 0 bases, with 15 bases spanning the gap. The CDR3 covers 15 residues. Germline CDR1 DFQATT, CDR2 SNEGSKA (reference sequence). As DNA, the CDR3 is TGCAGTGCTAGGGACGGATTTATTAGCTCCTACGAGCAGTACTTC. Its protein is CSARDGFISSYEQYF.

The chain combines TRBV27 with TRBJ2-3; TRBD1 matches at 8 bases. The CDR3 is 19 amino acids. CDR1 and CDR2 from the germline V gene are MNHEY and SMNVEV (reference sequence). Trimming at V came to 4 bases and at J to 3 bases, leaving 18 bases not matched to a gene. The CDR3 nucleotides are TGTGCCAGCAGTTCCGGACAGGGTCTGATGGCTTGGGGGACAGATACGCAGTATTTT. Protein: CASSSGQGLMAWGTDTQYF.

This clonotype has more than one count but fewer than ten. This chain connects TRBV6-6 to TRBJ2-6; D is perhaps TRBD1 or TRBD2 (5 bases each). In germline, CDR1 is MNHNY, CDR2 SVGAGI (reference sequence). With 5 bases removed from V and 4 bases from J, the gap between germline ends came to 18 bases. The CDR3 extends over 17 amino acids. The chain's CDR3 is CASSKLAPGLGANVLTF. CDR3 sequence (DNA): TGTGCCAGCAGTAAGCTCGCCCCGGGGCTCGGGGCCAACGTCCTGACTTTC.